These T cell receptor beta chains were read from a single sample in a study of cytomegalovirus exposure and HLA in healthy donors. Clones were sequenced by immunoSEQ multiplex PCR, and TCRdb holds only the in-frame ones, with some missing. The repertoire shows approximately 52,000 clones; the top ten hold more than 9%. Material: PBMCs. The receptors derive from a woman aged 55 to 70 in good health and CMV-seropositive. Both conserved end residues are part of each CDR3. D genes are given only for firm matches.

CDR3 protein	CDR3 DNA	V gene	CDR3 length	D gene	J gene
CASSLAGAHTDTQYF	TGTGCCAGCAGCTTAGCGGGGGCCCACACAGATACGCAGTATTTT	TRBV7-6	15	NA	TRBJ2-3
CATVFQGQGDNEQFF	TGTGCCACGGTCTTCCAAGGACAGGGCGACAATGAGCAGTTCTTC	TRBV6-5	15	TRBD1	TRBJ2-1
CASSEVAGFAYNEQFF	TGTGCCAGCAGTGAAGTAGCAGGGTTTGCCTACAATGAGCAGTTCTTC	TRBV2	16	NA	TRBJ2-1
CASSEQGAGEQYF	TGCGCCAGCAGCGAACAGGGGGCAGGCGAGCAGTACTTC	TRBV5-1	13	TRBD1	TRBJ2-7
CSVEDQVYPRTEAFF	TGCAGCGTTGAAGATCAGGTTTACCCCCGGACTGAAGCTTTCTTT	TRBV29-1	15	NA	TRBJ1-1
CASSLGVGPYEQYF	TGTGCCAGCAGCTTAGGGGTGGGGCCCTACGAGCAGTACTTC	TRBV7-9	14	NA	TRBJ2-7
CASSNSGGWEQYF	TGTGCCAGCAGTAACTCAGGGGGATGGGAGCAGTACTTC	TRBV25-1	13	TRBD1	TRBJ2-7
CASSPPAGSVGSGANVLTF	TGTGCCAGCTCACCACCGGCGGGTTCAGTAGGCTCTGGGGCCAACGTCCTGACTTTC	TRBV18	19	NA	TRBJ2-6
CASSQAEASWNTEAFF	TGCGCCAGCAGCCAAGCTGAAGCGTCTTGGAACACTGAAGCTTTCTTT	TRBV4-1	16	NA	TRBJ1-1
CASSLGQGNSPLHF	TGCGCCAGCAGCCTGGGACAGGGGAATTCACCCCTCCACTTT	TRBV5-1	14	TRBD1	TRBJ1-6